The 21 T cell receptor beta chains below all came from one sample that was sequenced in a study of blood T cell repertoires in COVID-19. Produced via immunoSEQ multiplex PCR; TCRdb's table is partial and in-frame only. The sample yields nearly 200,000 clones, 70% to 90% seen once. Source material: peripheral blood. The receptors were gathered from an older woman with active or convalescent COVID-19.

This clone was recorded once. The J gene is TRBJ1-1, the V gene TRBV6-5, with TRBD1 as a possible D gene (6 bases). The CDR3 is 11 amino acids. Germline CDR1 is MNHEY and CDR2 is SVGAGI. The V gene lost 5 bases and the J gene lost 9 bases, with 10 bases spanning the gap. The CDR3 spells CASSIQGQAFF. The CDR3 DNA reads TGTGCCAGCAGTATACAGGGACAAGCTTTCTTT.

This chain uses TRBV28 with TRBJ1-1; a weak D match, TRBD1 (6 bases). The V gene lost 6 bases and the J gene lost 1 base, with 15 bases spanning the gap. Germline V gene lookup returns CDR1 MDHEN and CDR2 SYDVKM. The length of the CDR3 is 15 residues. The CDR3 DNA follows: TGTGCCAGCAGGGGGGCAGGATTGGGGAACACTGAAGCTTTCTTT. As protein: CASRGAGLGNTEAFF.

The chain couples TRBV12-1 to TRBJ1-5. TRBV12-1 is designated a pseudogene. The CDR3 sequence is 15 residues long. CDR3: CASSPRGVGNQPQHF. As DNA, the CDR3 is TGTGCCAGCAGCCCTCGCGGGGTTGGAAATCAGCCCCAGCATTTT.

The rearrangement links TRBV24-1 to TRBJ2-2; D perhaps matches TRBD2 (5 bases). This CDR3 is built from 16 residues. V was cut by 3 bases and J by 7 bases, with 17 bases left in between. CDR1 is KGHDR and CDR2 is SFDVKD in the germline V gene. CDR3 region: CATSDGLAALGGELFF. The CDR3 coding sequence is TGTGCCACCAGTGATGGGCTAGCAGCCTTGGGCGGGGAGCTGTTTTTT.

The V and J genes are TRBV6-6 and TRBJ2-3; TRBD2 aligns across 9 bases. With 5 bases clipped from V and 4 bases from J, the junction kept 10 bases outside the gene matches. The V gene's germline CDR1 is MNHNY and CDR2 SVGAGI (reference sequence). CDR3 size: 16 residues. Written as DNA, the CDR3 is TGTGCCAGCAGTCCCCGGGGTAGCGGGAGCCCAGATACGCAGTATTTT. As protein: CASSPRGSGSPDTQYF.

This chain links TRBV29-1 with TRBJ2-7, with TRBD1 matching over 7 bases. V lost 2 bases and J lost 0; bases outside the gene matches: 1. The CDR3 extends over 13 amino acids. Germline V CDR1 and CDR2: SQVTM, ANQGSEA. The CDR3 coding sequence is TGCAGCGTTGAATGGGACAGCTCCTACGAGCAGTACTTC. It encodes CSVEWDSSYEQYF.

The chain combines TRBV27 with TRBJ2-3; 7 bases line up with TRBD2. The CDR3 runs to 16 residues. The junction had 8 bases not matched to a gene; V was cut back by 4 bases and J by 1 base. Germline values: CDR1 MNHEY, CDR2 SMNVEV (reference sequence). CDR3 protein: CASSWSLADGTDTQYF. For the CDR3, the DNA is TGTGCCAGCAGTTGGAGTCTAGCGGACGGCACAGATACGCAGTATTTT.

The chain combines TRBV28 with TRBJ2-7; 10 nucleotides line up with TRBD2. CDR1 and CDR2 (germline): MDHEN, SYDVKM. CDR3 size: 14 residues. With V trimmed by 6 bases and J by 3 bases, 5 bases remained unmatched. CDR3 region: CASRRLAGVYEQYF. CDR3 DNA sequence: TGTGCCAGCAGGCGACTAGCGGGCGTCTACGAGCAGTACTTC.

The V and J genes are TRBV29-1 and TRBJ2-1, with D uncertain. CDR1 and CDR2 (germline): SQVTM, ANQGSEA. The CDR3 has 13 residues. The ends were cut back, 4 bases at V and 10 bases at J, with 17 bases in the middle. CDR3 coding DNA: TGCAGCGTTGTGAAAGGTGGATCCGGGGAGCAGTTCTTC. Encoded protein: CSVVKGGSGEQFF.

J is TRBJ2-7 and V is TRBV3-1 (or the pseudogene TRBV3-2), with TRBD2 matching 9 bases. Germline CDR1 and CDR2: LGHDT and YNNKEL (reference sequence). The CDR3 totals 15 residues. J was trimmed by 4 bases and V by 4 bases; bases with no gene match: 8. CDR3 in amino acids: CASSLAGTSSYEQYF. The CDR3, as DNA: TGTGCCAGCAGCCTTGCCGGGACTAGCAGTTACGAGCAGTACTTC.

The chain employs TRBV9 and TRBJ1-2, with a possible D match to TRBD1 (6 bases). The CDR3 is 13 amino acids. CDR1 and CDR2 (germline): SGDLS, YYNGEE. V lost 0 bases and J 6 bases, leaving 9 bases between the germline ends. CDR3 protein: CASSVVTGHGYTF. The CDR3 DNA is TGTGCCAGCAGCGTAGTGACAGGTCATGGCTACACCTTC.

V usage is TRBV11-2 and J usage is TRBJ2-7, with 9 bases that match TRBD1. Looked up from germline, CDR1 is SGHAT and CDR2 is FQNNGV. V lost 2 bases, J lost 4 bases, and 12 bases stayed unmatched. The CDR3 sequence is 17 residues long. The CDR3 here is CASSLTGGARTTYEQYF. The CDR3 DNA is TGTGCCAGCAGCTTAACAGGGGGCGCCCGAACTACTTACGAGCAGTACTTC.

This chain connects TRBV29-1 to TRBJ2-1; D remains ambiguous. This CDR3 is built from 16 residues. Germline V gene sequence: CDR1 SQVTM, CDR2 ANQGSEA. Trimming took 1 base from V and 4 from J, leaving 17 bases between them. The CDR3 is CSVEGVGVFRYNEQFF. The CDR3 DNA reads as TGCAGCGTTGAAGGAGTAGGTGTGTTCAGGTACAATGAGCAGTTCTTC.

This chain's CDR3 is CASSQNPPGSGRASEQFF. The CDR3 coding sequence is TGCGCCAGCAGCCAAAACCCCCCGGGTAGCGGGAGGGCCAGTGAGCAGTTCTTC. The gene calls are TRBV5-1 and TRBJ2-1, with 11 bases fitting TRBD2. The CDR3 length is 18 residues. The junction had 18 bases not matched to a gene; V was cut back by 4 bases and J by 9 bases. CDR1 SGHRS and CDR2 YFSETQ come from the germline V gene.

The rearrangement uses TRBV5-1 and TRBJ2-7, with a weak D call TRBD1 (6 bases). In germline, CDR1 is SGHRS, CDR2 YFSETQ. V was shortened by 5 bases and J by 3 bases, with 12 bases between the two germline ends. CDR3 length: 13 amino acids. CDR3 loop: CASSKGGFYEQYF. The CDR3 DNA is TGCGCCAGCAGTAAAGGGGGATTCTACGAGCAGTACTTC. The whole variable domain, remainder taken from reference TRBV5-1 and TRBJ2-7, is KAGVTQTPRYLIKTRGQQVTLSCSPISGHRSVSWYQQTPGQGLQFLFEYFSETQRNKGNFPGRFSGRQFSNSRSEMNVSTLELGDSALYLCASSKGGFYEQYFGPGTRLTVT.

The rearrangement joins TRBV30 to TRBJ1-2, with D hard to call. The V and J ends lost 1 base and 4 bases respectively, with 10 bases between them. The germline V gene encodes CDR1 GTSNPN and CDR2 SVGIG (reference sequence). The CDR3 is 13 amino acids. The CDR3 protein is CAWSAPERYGYTF. The CDR3 region has the DNA TGTGCCTGGAGTGCCCCAGAACGCTATGGCTACACCTTC.

The chain recombines TRBV10-3 with TRBJ2-7, with 13 bases lining up with TRBD2. Germline CDR1 is ENHRY and CDR2 is SYGVKD. V lost 0 bases, J lost 2 bases, and 10 bases stayed unmatched. The CDR3 extends over 19 amino acids. The CDR3 region has the DNA TGTGCCATCAGTGAGTCGACTAGCGGGAGGTATGGTCCCCCCTACGAGCAGTACTTC. It specifies CAISESTSGRYGPPYEQYF.

In this sample, this clone turned up a few times. This sequence joins TRBV6-5 and TRBJ1-1; TRBD1 is a possible D gene (6 bases). The length of the CDR3 is 15 residues. Trimming left V 0 bases short and J 5 bases short, with 13 bases between. CDR1 is MNHEY, CDR2 SVGAGI, per germline. The CDR3 here is CASSYSKQGWTEAFF. DNA of the CDR3: TGTGCCAGCAGTTACTCTAAACAGGGTTGGACTGAAGCTTTCTTT.

In nucleotides, the CDR3 is TGTGCCAGCAGAGAGACAGGGCGGAAAACCGGGGAGCTGTTTTTT. Residues: CASRETGRKTGELFF. The V gene is TRBV6-5, the J gene TRBJ2-2; TRBD1 matches at 7 bases. From germline, CDR1 is MNHEY and CDR2 SVGAGI. This CDR3 is built from 15 residues. J gave up 5 bases and V 6 bases, and 9 bases lay outside the gene matches.

This chain uses TRBV5-6 with TRBJ2-2, with D maybe TRBD1 (6 bases). The CDR3 runs 14 residues. V was clipped by 1 base and J by 4 bases, with 8 bases between them. Germline CDR1 reads SGHDT; CDR2 reads YYEEEE. The CDR3 here is CASSLLTGTGELFF. The DNA of the CDR3 is TGTGCCAGCAGCTTGTTGACAGGCACCGGGGAGCTGTTTTTT.

This sequence joins TRBV5-4 and TRBJ1-4; 7 positions agree with TRBD1. This CDR3 contains 15 residues. With V trimmed by 3 bases and J by 7 bases, 9 bases remained unmatched. The germline V gene encodes CDR1 SGHNT and CDR2 YYREEE (reference sequence). The CDR3 bases are TGTGCCAGCAGCTCAACCGGGACAGTGGGTGAAAAACTGTTTTTT. Its translation is CASSSTGTVGEKLFF.